The present T cell receptor (beta chain) was sequenced within a study of blood T cell repertoires in COVID-19. Study overall: In each case, the material was cDNA or gDNA derived from T cells, B-cell-depleted T cells, or PBMCs.

The ends were cut back, 0 bases at V and 7 bases at J, with 7 bases in the middle. The germline V gene encodes CDR1 GTSNPN and CDR2 SVGIG (reference sequence). The CDR3 sequence is 13 residues long. Measured with immunoSEQ multiplex PCR; TCRdb has only the in-frame clones, and not every one. The sample lists 55,000 to 80,000 clones, more than 60% seen once, with approximately 5.3% in the top ten. By proportion, this clone is medium-sized. The genes are TRBV30 and TRBJ1-6, with D tentatively TRBD1 (5 bases). This TCR was sampled from a human donor in a cohort sampled during active COVID-19. Material for sequencing was peripheral blood. CDR3 bases: TGTGCCTGGAGTGTACCAGGGAATTCACCCCTCCACTTT. Translating it yields CAWSVPGNSPLHF.